This T cell receptor (beta chain) was identified in a study of shared clonotypes between healthy human individuals. Sequenced by immunoSEQ multiplex PCR; TCRdb stores in-frame clones only, minus some. There are 2 million to 2.5 million clones in the sample; almost 96% occur only once, and roughly 0.13% lies in the top ten. The CDR3 runs 12 residues. CDR1 is WSHSY and CDR2 is SAAADI in the germline V gene. V was pared by 11 bases and J by 2 bases, with 13 bases between. Naive CD4+ cells were CD45RA-selected; the remaining cells were memory. This receptor was identified in a man aged 18-30 years in good health. Sequences were obtained from naive CD4+ T cells sorted from blood. Subset in this sample: CD45RA+ positively selected. The chain has TRBV10-2 and TRBJ2-7; D uncertain. The DNA for the CDR3 is TGCGCCGCTATGGGTTCAGCCTACGAGCAGTACTTC. Its protein is CAAMGSAYEQYF.